A single sample is the source of the 7 T cell receptor beta chains below, sequenced in a study of control samples from healthy donors and cancer patients. Sequencing was performed with immunoSEQ multiplex PCR; in TCRdb, only in-frame clones are kept and a portion is missing. This sample yields about 98,000 clones, of which over 60% are seen a single time; roughly a tenth belongs to the top ten. The sample consisted of blood. Source of these receptors: a woman in her 30s in good health.

This chain connects TRBV19 to TRBJ2-6; D could derive from TRBD1 or TRBD2 (6 bases each). The CDR3 spans 17 residues. Germline lookup yields CDR1 LNHDA and CDR2 SQIVND (reference sequence). V shed 2 bases and J shed 0 bases, with 11 bases lying between them. The CDR3 sequence: CASSITGASSGANVLTF. The CDR3 DNA is TGTGCCAGTAGTATAACGGGGGCCAGCTCTGGGGCCAACGTCCTGACTTTC.

The J gene is TRBJ1-2, the V gene TRBV30; no clear D gene. This CDR3 is 12 amino acids long. Deletions cut 3 bases from V and 6 bases from J, with 11 bases between. Germline V gene data show CDR1 as GTSNPN and CDR2 as SVGIG (reference sequence). The CDR3 spells CAWRRREDGYTF. The CDR3 DNA follows: TGTGCCTGGAGGAGAAGGGAGGATGGCTACACCTTC.

The rearrangement joins TRBV5-4 to TRBJ2-3; D is undetermined. The CDR3 consists of 17 residues. Trimming cost V 0 bases and J 3 bases, with 17 bases left between them. CDR1 SGHNT and CDR2 YYREEE come from the germline V gene (reference sequence). CDR3 sequence: CASSLVRTPRKTDTQYF. The CDR3, as DNA: TGTGCCAGCAGCTTGGTAAGGACGCCCAGAAAAACAGATACGCAGTATTTT.

The J gene is TRBJ1-1, the V gene TRBV2; no firm D call. V lost 7 bases and J lost 4, with 16 bases in between. This CDR3 comprises 14 residues. CDR1 and CDR2 from the germline V gene are SNHLY and FYNNEI. The DNA for the CDR3 is TGTGCCAGCACCCGGACCGCCGAGGCCACTGAAGCTTTCTTT. It specifies CASTRTAEATEAFF.

This chain links TRBV2 with TRBJ1-3; a possible D gene is TRBD1 (5 bases). Germline CDR1 is SNHLY and CDR2 is FYNNEI. The length of the CDR3 is 15 residues. Trimming stripped 6 bases from V and 1 base from J, with 13 bases between. CDR3 coding DNA: TGTGCCAGCAGGACCGGCCGGGGGTCTGGAAACACCATATATTTT. Protein product: CASRTGRGSGNTIYF.

By share, this clone ranks as medium-sized. The V and J genes are TRBV6-4 and TRBJ2-6; TRBD1 might be the D (6 bases). Trimming pared 0 bases from V and 0 bases from J, leaving 12 bases between. The germline CDR1 and CDR2 sequences are MRHNA and SNTAGT. There are 18 residues in the CDR3. The CDR3 loop is CASSDSMTGPSGANVLTF. In DNA form, the CDR3 reads TGTGCCAGCAGTGACTCGATGACAGGTCCCTCTGGGGCCAACGTCCTGACTTTC.

The chain joins TRBV29-1 to TRBJ1-3; the D is unclear. Germline V gene lookup returns CDR1 SQVTM and CDR2 ANQGSEA. The CDR3 spans 11 residues. Between the trimmed V and J ends, which lost 4 bases and 4 bases, there was a span of 5 bases. The CDR3 protein is CSVGEGNTIYF. The CDR3 region has the DNA TGCAGCGTTGGGGAGGGAAACACCATATATTTT.